Shown below are 22 T cell receptor beta chains from a single sample sequenced in a study of blood T cell repertoires in COVID-19. TCRdb keeps only in-frame clones here, not all; method: immunoSEQ multiplex PCR. The sample contains over 150,000 clones, around 80% of which appear only once. The material sequenced was PBMCs or T cells enriched from blood (not recorded which). Receptors originate from a woman in her 70s in a cohort exposed to, infected with or recovered from COVID-19 (not recorded which).

J is TRBJ2-2 and V is TRBV7-9, with TRBD1 matching over 8 bases. V dropped 5 bases and J dropped 7; count of bases not matched to a gene: 9. The CDR3 covers 15 residues. The germline V gene has CDR1 SEHNR and CDR2 FQNEAQ (reference sequence). The CDR3 protein is CASSPGQGWDGELFF. CDR3 coding DNA: TGTGCCAGCAGCCCTGGACAGGGTTGGGACGGGGAGCTGTTTTTT.

This chain uses TRBV5-1 with TRBJ2-7, with TRBD1 matching 7 bases. CDR3 length equals 14 residues. CDR1 is SGHRS, CDR2 YFSETQ, per germline. V lost 4 bases and J lost 1; bases outside the gene matches: 5. CDR3: CASSPQGVSYEQYF. The CDR3 coding sequence is TGCGCCAGCAGCCCCCAGGGGGTTTCCTACGAGCAGTACTTC. The entire variable domain, with the rest obtained from reference TRBV5-1 and TRBJ2-7, is as follows: KAGVTQTPRYLIKTRGQQVTLSCSPISGHRSVSWYQQTPGQGLQFLFEYFSETQRNKGNFPGRFSGRQFSNSRSEMNVSTLELGDSALYLCASSPQGVSYEQYFGPGTRLTVT.

The chain is built from TRBV19 and TRBJ1-1, with D perhaps matching TRBD1 (6 bases). Germline V gene lookup returns CDR1 LNHDA and CDR2 SQIVND (reference sequence). CDR3 length: 12 residues. V was cut by 6 bases and J by 5 bases, with 10 bases left in between. The CDR3 DNA reads as TGTGCCAGTAGGGGTAGGGGGACTGAAGCTTTCTTT. Its translation is CASRGRGTEAFF.

J is TRBJ1-5 and V is TRBV5-5; tentative D call: TRBD1 (6 bases). CDR1 and CDR2 from the germline V gene are SGHKS and YYEKEE (reference sequence). V gave up 1 base and J gave up 7 bases, with 12 bases separating them. The CDR3 has 14 amino acids. As DNA, the CDR3 is TGTGCCAGCAGCTTGACAGGGTACCAACAGCCCCAGCATTTT. Protein sequence: CASSLTGYQQPQHF.

The chain recombines TRBV28 with TRBJ2-7; no reliable D call. CDR1 and CDR2 (germline): MDHEN, SYDVKM. The V end lost 3 bases, the J end lost 2 bases, and 11 bases lay between the germline ends. This CDR3 has 14 amino acids. CDR3 in DNA: TGTGCCAGCAGTTTTGTCAAAGCCGCCTACGAGCAGTACTTC. Its translation: CASSFVKAAYEQYF.

The rearrangement links TRBV18 to TRBJ2-5; D uncertain. Per germline, CDR1 KGHSH and CDR2 LQKENI. Trimming removed 2 bases from V and 3 bases from J, with 4 bases in between. This CDR3 spans 12 amino acids. Here the CDR3 reads CASSPSEETQYF. In nucleotides, the CDR3 is TGTGCCAGCTCACCATCGGAAGAGACCCAGTACTTC.

The chain recombines TRBV24-1 with TRBJ1-5, with 8 bases matching TRBD1. The junction had 3 bases not matched to a gene; V was cut back by 9 bases and J by 3 bases. CDR1 and CDR2 from the germline V gene are KGHDR and SFDVKD. This CDR3 is built from 13 residues. Written as DNA, the CDR3 is TGTGCCACCTCGGACAGGGCCAATCAGCCCCAGCATTTT. Translated: CATSDRANQPQHF.

This chain uses TRBV5-1 with TRBJ2-1, with D possibly being TRBD1 (6 bases). Trimming removed 4 bases at V and 6 bases at J, with 20 bases between. The CDR3 sequence is 16 residues long. Per the germline V gene, CDR1 is SGHRS and CDR2 is YFSETQ. Written as DNA, the CDR3 is TGCGCCAGCAGCCCAGAAGACAGGTTAAGCCTCAATGAGCAGTTCTTC. It encodes CASSPEDRLSLNEQFF.

The chain carries TRBV7-2 and TRBJ2-7, with D maybe TRBD2 (6 bases). Trimming took 4 bases from V and 2 from J, leaving 18 bases between them. There are 16 residues in the CDR3. Germline lookup yields CDR1 SGHTA and CDR2 FQGNSA. CDR3 region: CASSYFSGPNTYEQYF. In nucleotides, the CDR3 is TGTGCCAGCAGCTACTTTAGCGGCCCAAATACCTACGAGCAGTACTTC.

This clone was detected once. The chain is built from TRBV7-9 and TRBJ2-7; 11 bases agree with TRBD2. Trimming took 5 bases from V and 3 from J; bases not matched to a gene: 9. This CDR3 is 16 amino acids long. The germline gives CDR1 SEHNR, CDR2 FQNEAQ (reference sequence). The CDR3 coding sequence is TGTGCCAGCAGCACCGGGACTAGCGGTACTCTCTACGAGCAGTACTTC. Its translation: CASSTGTSGTLYEQYF.

The chain is built from TRBV6-6 and TRBJ2-1; D gene ambiguous. The ends were cut back, 8 bases at V and 4 bases at J, with 18 bases in the middle. The CDR3 is 15 amino acids. The V gene's germline CDR1 is MNHNY and CDR2 SVGAGI (reference sequence). DNA of the CDR3: TGTGCCAGCGTCCCCCATATCGGTCTATACAATGAGCAGTTCTTC. Its translation is CASVPHIGLYNEQFF.

The chain joins TRBV19 to TRBJ2-7; TRBD1 agrees at 9 bases. The J segment lost 2 bases and the V segment lost 2 bases, leaving 4 bases of the junction unmatched. The CDR3 is made up of 15 amino acids. Looked up from germline, CDR1 is LNHDA and CDR2 is SQIVND (reference sequence). This CDR3 reads CASSITGTGTYEQYF. The CDR3 DNA reads as TGTGCCAGTAGTATAACCGGGACAGGGACCTACGAGCAGTACTTC.

The chain has TRBV7-2 and TRBJ2-7, with 9 bases that match TRBD2. The germline gives CDR1 SGHTA, CDR2 FQGNSA. The J segment lost 3 bases and the V segment lost 5 bases, leaving 5 bases of the junction unmatched. The CDR3 is 14 residues long. The CDR3 DNA follows: TGTGCCAGCAGCCGGACTAGCGATAACTACGAGCAGTACTTC. As protein: CASSRTSDNYEQYF.

The V and J genes are TRBV6-5 and TRBJ1-2; TRBD1 matches 8 bases. V lost 2 bases to trimming and J lost 7 bases; unmatched junction nucleotides: 9. The length of the CDR3 is 15 residues. Germline lookup yields CDR1 MNHEY and CDR2 SVGAGI. CDR3 region: CASSYLGQGRSGYTF. DNA for the CDR3: TGTGCCAGCAGTTACCTTGGACAGGGTAGGAGTGGCTACACCTTC.

The J gene is TRBJ2-5, the V gene TRBV7-2, with 7 bases matching TRBD1. The germline V gene has CDR1 SGHTA and CDR2 FQGNSA. This CDR3 has 14 amino acids. The V and J ends lost 2 bases and 1 base, in that order; junction bases with no gene match: 1. The CDR3 DNA follows: TGTGCCAGCAGCTTATGGGACAGCCAAGAGACCCAGTACTTC. This sequence encodes CASSLWDSQETQYF.

The count of this clone is one. Other DNA sequences in the sample encode the same CDR3. The V and J genes are TRBV7-3 and TRBJ2-5; TRBD2 matches 14 bases. This CDR3 has 15 amino acids. Germline values: CDR1 SGHTA, CDR2 FQGTGA. The junction had 2 bases not matched to a gene; V was cut back by 4 bases and J by 4 bases. In DNA, the CDR3 is TGTGCCAGCAGCTCGGGGACTAGCGGGGGAGAGACCCAGTACTTC. Its protein is CASSSGTSGGETQYF.

The CDR3 loop is CASSPAGLGIQYF. The DNA for the CDR3 is TGTGCCAGCAGCCCCGCCGGCCTAGGCATTCAGTACTTC. V usage is TRBV7-9 and J usage is TRBJ2-4; D unclear. The CDR3 is 13 amino acids. Germline-derived CDR1 and CDR2 are SEHNR and FQNEAQ (reference sequence). V was cut by 5 bases and J by 9 bases, with 14 bases left in between.

The chain recombines TRBV13 with TRBJ2-7; D is perhaps TRBD1 (6 bases). In germline, CDR1 is PRHDT, CDR2 FYEKMQ (reference sequence). V shed 2 bases and J shed 0 bases, with 8 bases lying between them. The CDR3 spans 14 residues. The CDR3 spells CASSLRTVSYEQYF. Here the CDR3 DNA reads TGTGCCAGCAGCTTACGGACAGTCTCCTACGAGCAGTACTTC.

The V and J genes are TRBV6-6 and TRBJ2-7, with unresolved D. The CDR3 has 11 residues. The ends were cut back, 4 bases at V and 4 bases at J, with 5 bases in the middle. Germline lookup yields CDR1 MNHNY and CDR2 SVGAGI (reference sequence). The CDR3 bases are TGTGCCAGCAGTTTGGAGTACGAGCAGTACTTC. Protein sequence: CASSLEYEQYF.

This rearrangement joins TRBV9 to TRBJ2-7, with TRBD2 matching 10 bases. V gave up 0 bases and J gave up 7 bases; unmatched junction bases: 10. The CDR3 consists of 16 residues. Germline V CDR1 and CDR2: SGDLS, YYNGEE. For the CDR3, the DNA is TGTGCCAGCAGCGTAGATCTTAGCGGGAGGCAAGGGGAGCAGTACTTC. Protein: CASSVDLSGRQGEQYF. Looking up the rest from reference TRBV9 and TRBJ2-7 gives the full variable domain: DSGVTQTPKHLITATGQRVTLRCSPRSGDLSVYWYQQSLDQGLQFLIQYYNGEERAKGNILERFSAQQFPDLHSELNLSSLELGDSALYFCASSVDLSGRQGEQYFGPGTRLTVT.

The chain links TRBV7-8 to TRBJ1-2, with TRBD1 matching 7 bases. Germline loops: CDR1 SGHVS, CDR2 FQNEAQ. V shed 6 bases and J 6 bases; nucleotides not matched to a gene: 13. The CDR3 loop spans 15 amino acids. The CDR3 nucleotides are TGTGCCAGCAGTTATTCGTCCAGGGGGACAGATGGCTACACCTTC. Protein sequence: CASSYSSRGTDGYTF.

J is TRBJ2-7 and V is TRBV6-5, with D possibly matching TRBD1 (7 bases). V was shortened by 5 bases and J by 3 bases, with 17 bases between the two germline ends. The CDR3 is 15 amino acids. Germline-derived CDR1 and CDR2 are MNHEY and SVGAGI. CDR3 in amino acids: CASSPQGGLFYEQYF. The DNA of the CDR3 is TGTGCCAGCAGTCCTCAGGGGGGACTCTTCTACGAGCAGTACTTC.